Shown below are 18 T cell receptor beta chains from a single sample sequenced in a study of shared clonotypes between healthy human individuals. Using immunoSEQ multiplex PCR, the repertoire was profiled, and TCRdb retains in-frame clones only, with some absent. The profile shows millions of clones, roughly 95% of them singletons. The sample was naive CD4+ T cells sorted from blood. Subset indicated: CD45RA+ positively selected. The receptors derive from a man aged 18 to 30 in good health.

The chain links TRBV5-8 to TRBJ1-1, with D uncertain. V was pared by 4 bases and J by 0 bases, with 10 bases between. The germline gives CDR1 SGHTS, CDR2 YDEGEE. The CDR3 has 14 amino acids. The CDR3 sequence: CASSQLAMNTEAFF. CDR3 bases: TGTGCCAGCAGCCAACTCGCTATGAACACTGAAGCTTTCTTT.

This clone occurred once. This CDR3 reads CASSPPTGVYGETQYF. DNA of the CDR3: TGTGCCAGCTCACCACCGACTGGGGTTTATGGGGAGACCCAGTACTTC. This sequence joins TRBV18 and TRBJ2-5; D is ambiguous. Germline-derived CDR1 and CDR2 are KGHSH and LQKENI. The CDR3 length is 16 residues. V gave up 0 bases and J gave up 5 bases, with 16 bases separating them.

The V call is TRBV4-1, the J call TRBJ2-1, with 10 bases fitting TRBD1. Trimming cost V 2 bases and J 8 bases; bases outside gene matches: 9. This CDR3 has 16 residues. Germline assignment: CDR1 MGHRA and CDR2 YSYEKL. CDR3 region: CASSQLPGQGIYEQFF. The CDR3 DNA reads TGCGCCAGCAGCCAACTCCCGGGACAGGGGATCTATGAGCAGTTCTTC.

This clone was seen ten or more times. This chain uses TRBV6-1 with TRBJ2-7, with D maybe TRBD1 (5 bases). The CDR3 is made up of 14 amino acids. V dropped 4 bases and J dropped 7 bases, with 17 bases sitting between them. CDR1 MNHNS and CDR2 SASEGT come from the germline V gene. The CDR3 DNA is TGTGCCAGCAGTGTTCAGGGAAAGGAGAGGGAGCAGTACTTC. It translates to CASSVQGKEREQYF.

Details on this clone: The sample has other DNA sequences that encode this CDR3 too. The chain couples TRBV5-1 to TRBJ2-7; D is ambiguous. Deletions cut 0 bases from V and 0 bases from J, with 7 bases between. Per germline, CDR1 SGHRS and CDR2 YFSETQ. The CDR3 has 14 amino acids. In nucleotides, the CDR3 is TGCGCCAGCAGCTTGGAGGCGAGCTCCTACGAGCAGTACTTC. Its translation: CASSLEASSYEQYF.

The chain uses TRBV2 and TRBJ2-6; D gene unclear. The CDR3 is 14 amino acids. V dropped 7 bases and J dropped 0 bases, with 7 bases sitting between them. Germline CDR1 is SNHLY and CDR2 is FYNNEI. The CDR3 protein is CASIADSGANVLTF. The CDR3 nucleotides read TGTGCCAGCATCGCAGACTCTGGGGCCAACGTCCTGACTTTC.

This clone was found once. Other DNA variants within this sample encode the same CDR3. CDR3: CASSLRDPNTGELFF. CDR3 DNA sequence: TGCGCCAGCAGCTTGAGGGACCCTAACACCGGGGAGCTGTTTTTT. V and J are TRBV5-1 and TRBJ2-2; D tentatively fits TRBD1 or TRBD2 (5 bases each). V lost 1 base to trimming and J lost 2 bases, with 9 bases between them. Germline values: CDR1 SGHRS, CDR2 YFSETQ. The length of the CDR3 is 15 residues.

The V and J genes are TRBV30 and TRBJ2-3; D unresolved. From germline, CDR1 is GTSNPN and CDR2 SVGIG (reference sequence). CDR3 size: 14 residues. V lost 3 bases to trimming and J lost 1 base, with 11 bases between them. CDR3 residues: CAWRLYPGTDTQYF. The CDR3 DNA reads as TGTGCCTGGAGACTGTATCCGGGCACAGATACGCAGTATTTT.

This rearrangement joins TRBV28 to TRBJ1-2, with D unresolved. This CDR3 contains 12 residues. Germline CDR1 reads MDHEN; CDR2 reads SYDVKM. V lost 5 bases to trimming and J lost 7 bases, with 11 bases between them. The CDR3 DNA is TGTGCCAGCAGTACCTCGAGGACTGGCTACACCTTC. Translating gives CASSTSRTGYTF.

The chain combines TRBV2 with TRBJ2-7; 8 bases are a match to TRBD1. From germline, CDR1 is SNHLY and CDR2 FYNNEI. CDR3 length: 14 amino acids. After removal of 6 bases from V and 7 bases from J, the junction contained 11 bases not matched to a gene. CDR3 DNA sequence: TGTGCCAGCAGATCCGGACAGGGAAGCTGGGAGCAGTACTTC. It translates to CASRSGQGSWEQYF.

The CDR3 DNA reads as TGTGCTAGTGGTTTCGGGAGGAACTATGGCTACACCTTC. Its protein product is CASGFGRNYGYTF. This rearrangement joins TRBV12-5 to TRBJ1-2; D not certain. V lost 3 bases to trimming and J lost 2 bases, with 7 bases between them. This CDR3 comprises 13 residues. Germline V gene data show CDR1 as LGHNT and CDR2 as FRNRAP.

This clone came up once. The V call is TRBV9, the J call TRBJ2-3, with D perhaps assigned TRBD1 or TRBD2 (5 bases each). This CDR3 spans 15 amino acids. V gave up 3 bases and J gave up 2 bases, with 13 bases separating them. Germline lookup yields CDR1 SGDLS and CDR2 YYNGEE. The DNA of the CDR3 is TGTGCCAGCAGCGCGACGGGACGCTACACAGATACGCAGTATTTT. Translating it yields CASSATGRYTDTQYF.

The chain recombines TRBV5-6 with TRBJ1-6; D remains unclear. V was clipped by 0 bases and J by 12 bases, with 10 bases between them. Germline V CDR1 and CDR2: SGHDT, YYEEEE. There are 13 residues in the CDR3. CDR3 in DNA: TGTGCCAGCAGCTTGGGGGCCTCTCTACCCCTCCACTTT. This gives the protein CASSLGASLPLHF.

As concerns this clone: The identical CDR3 is also encoded by other nucleotide sequences in the sample. The genes are TRBV4-1 and TRBJ2-3; D gene uncertain. The V end was cut by 1 base, the J end by 2 bases, with 10 bases between. This CDR3 is 15 amino acids long. The V gene's germline CDR1 is MGHRA and CDR2 YSYEKL. CDR3 loop: CASSQVGLVTDTQYF. The CDR3 DNA sequence: TGCGCCAGCAGCCAAGTGGGGTTGGTCACAGATACGCAGTATTTT.

The V gene is TRBV10-3, the J gene TRBJ2-5; 9 bases align to TRBD2. V trimming: 4 bases; J trimming: 5 bases; junction bases outside the gene matches: 8. From germline, CDR1 is ENHRY and CDR2 SYGVKD. The CDR3 spans 15 residues. As DNA, the CDR3 is TGTGCCATCAGTGGGAGCGGGGGGCAAACTGAGACCCAGTACTTC. Protein product: CAISGSGGQTETQYF.

The chain is built from TRBV20-1 and TRBJ1-4, with 7 bases identical to TRBD1. CDR1 and CDR2 from the germline V gene are DFQATT and SNEGSKA (reference sequence). J gave up 10 bases and V 1 base, and 0 bases lay outside the gene matches. The CDR3 is made up of 11 amino acids. Here the CDR3 DNA reads TGCAGTGCTAGAGGGACAGGAAAACTGTTTTTT. Translation gives CSARGTGKLFF.

V is TRBV5-1 and J is TRBJ2-5; D unresolved. The V end was cut by 4 bases, the J end by 2 bases, with 9 bases between. The CDR3 consists of 13 residues. Germline V lookup: CDR1 SGHRS, CDR2 YFSETQ. The CDR3 nucleotides are TGCGCCAGCAGCATTGTAGTTCAAGAGACCCAGTACTTC. Translated, it gives CASSIVVQETQYF.

Turning to this clone: Other DNA sequences in this sample translate to the same CDR3. V usage is TRBV7-2 and J usage is TRBJ2-7, with 7 bases fitting TRBD2. Germline lookup yields CDR1 SGHTA and CDR2 FQGNSA. With V trimmed by 3 bases and J by 0 bases, 2 bases remained unmatched. CDR3 length: 14 residues. The CDR3 DNA reads as TGTGCCAGCAGCTTGGCGGGAGTCTCCTACGAGCAGTACTTC. It is translated as CASSLAGVSYEQYF.